This entry lists 14 T cell receptor beta chains sequenced from one sample in a study of response to subunit inactivated influenza vaccine. Each CDR3 protein is one row after TCRdb ran MiXCR on the RT-PCR reads. Of 800,000 or so distinct CDR3 sequences listed, about 20% are singletons. The specimen was PBMCs from blood, collected roughly 5 days after vaccination. The receptors here all came from a man aged 45-65 years who received an inactivated influenza vaccine.

The gene calls are TRBV20-1 and TRBJ2-2; tentative D call: TRBD2 (6 bases). V lost 0 bases and J lost 6, with 11 bases in between. The CDR3 is 14 residues long. In germline, CDR1 is DFQATT, CDR2 SNEGSKA (reference sequence). In DNA, the CDR3 is TGCAGTGCTAGAGATCTGGGGAGGTCCGGGGAGCTGTTTTTT. This sequence encodes CSARDLGRSGELFF.

This clonotype was seen only a few times. CDR3 loop: CASSYSWSSGSYTHYEQYF. The CDR3 DNA follows: TGTGCCAGCAGTTACTCGTGGAGTAGCGGGAGTTACACCCACTACGAGCAGTACTTC. The chain has TRBV6-2 or TRBV6-3 and TRBJ2-7; 9 bases fit TRBD2. The germline V gene has CDR1 MNHEY and CDR2 SVGEGT. The CDR3 length is 19 residues. V dropped 0 bases and J dropped 3; count of bases not matched to a gene: 15.

This rearrangement joins TRBV12-3 or TRBV12-4 to TRBJ1-5; D may be TRBD1 (5 bases). V was cut by 3 bases and J by 2 bases, with 14 bases left in between. The CDR3 has 16 residues. The CDR3 reads CASSLGGVGGNQPQHF. In nucleotides, the CDR3 is TGTGCCAGCAGTTTGGGGGGAGTAGGCGGCAATCAGCCCCAGCATTTT.

This chain links TRBV20-1 with TRBJ2-7, with 8 bases fitting TRBD2. The V segment lost 0 bases and the J segment 2 bases; nucleotides outside the gene matches: 9. The CDR3 runs to 16 residues. Germline loops: CDR1 DFQATT, CDR2 SNEGSKA (reference sequence). The CDR3 DNA is TGCAGTGCTAGAGATGGATTTGGGCGGGGGGCCTACGAGCAGTACTTC. This codes for CSARDGFGRGAYEQYF.

This clonotype has just a few counts. The chain couples TRBV5-1 to TRBJ2-5, with D possibly TRBD2 on 5 matching bases. This CDR3 is built from 15 residues. Trimming stripped 3 bases from V and 3 bases from J, with 15 bases between. Germline V lookup: CDR1 SGHRS, CDR2 YFSETQ. The CDR3 coding sequence is TGCGCCAGCAGCTCGGGAAGGACCGTCAAAGAGACCCAGTACTTC. Translating gives CASSSGRTVKETQYF.

The chain is built from TRBV4-3 and TRBJ2-1, with 9 bases identical to TRBD2. Germline trimming cut 1 base from V and 2 bases from J; bases unmatched to any gene: 3. CDR1 and CDR2 (germline): LGHNA, YSLEER. The CDR3 spans 16 residues. This CDR3 reads CASSQGGRGTYNEQFF. In DNA, the CDR3 is TGCGCCAGCAGCCAAGGCGGGAGGGGTACCTACAATGAGCAGTTCTTC.

This clonotype was counted a few times. The chain recombines TRBV6-1 with TRBJ2-7, with 16 bases fitting TRBD2. This CDR3 is 15 amino acids long. Germline V CDR1 and CDR2: MNHNS, SASEGT. V gave up 6 bases and J gave up 5 bases; unmatched junction bases: 4. In DNA form, the CDR3 reads TGTGCCAGCAGAGGGACTAGCGGGAGGGATGACGAGCAGTACTTC. Its protein is CASRGTSGRDDEQYF.

V is TRBV20-1 and J is TRBJ1-1; TRBD1 matches 9 bases. The V gene end was trimmed by 3 bases and the J gene end by 3 bases; junction bases not matched to a gene: 8. The CDR3 has 15 amino acids. The V gene's germline CDR1 is DFQATT and CDR2 SNEGSKA (reference sequence). This CDR3 is CSASAPGQGDTEAFF. CDR3 nucleotides: TGCAGTGCTAGCGCGCCGGGACAGGGAGACACTGAAGCTTTCTTT.

This clonotype showed up just a few times. The V call is TRBV4-2, the J call TRBJ2-1, with TRBD2 identical over 11 bases. In germline, CDR1 is LGHNA, CDR2 YNFKEQ. The CDR3 loop spans 22 amino acids. V was pared by 4 bases and J by 1 base, with 21 bases of the junction left unmatched. CDR3 DNA: TGTGCCAGCAGCCCAAAGTGGGGGCCTGGGGGGACTAGCGGTACTTCCTACAATGAGCAGTTCTTC. It translates to CASSPKWGPGGTSGTSYNEQFF.

This sequence joins TRBV5-1 and TRBJ2-3, with 7 nucleotides matching TRBD1. Losses at the gene ends were 3 bases for V and 3 bases for J; bases not matched to a gene: 7. This CDR3 is built from 15 residues. Germline-derived CDR1 and CDR2 are SGHRS and YFSETQ. Here the CDR3 DNA reads TGCGCCAGCAGCTCCACGACAGGGACGACAGATACGCAGTATTTT. This encodes CASSSTTGTTDTQYF.

The chain carries TRBV19 and TRBJ1-3; D remains ambiguous. V was cut by 5 bases and J by 7 bases, with 12 bases left in between. The CDR3 contains 13 residues. Germline assignment: CDR1 LNHDA and CDR2 SQIVND (reference sequence). Here the CDR3 DNA reads TGTGCCAGTAGTTCAAGACCCGGGAACACCATATATTTT. Encoded protein: CASSSRPGNTIYF.

This chain links TRBV15 with TRBJ2-1, with TRBD2 identical over 7 bases. This CDR3 is built from 15 residues. J was trimmed by 4 bases and V by 1 base; bases with no gene match: 4. CDR1 LNHNV and CDR2 YYDKDF come from the germline V gene (reference sequence). The CDR3 spells CATSRAGGLYNEQFF. The CDR3 nucleotides read TGTGCCACCAGCAGAGCGGGAGGCCTATACAATGAGCAGTTCTTC. Full variable domain (rest looked up from reference TRBV15 and TRBJ2-1): DAMVIQNPRYQVTQFGKPVTLSCSQTLNHNVMYWYQQKSSQAPKLLFHYYDKDFNNEADTPDNFQSRRPNTSFCFLDIRSPGLGDTAMYLCATSRAGGLYNEQFFGPGTRLTVL.

This clonotype appeared a few times. The chain combines TRBV27 with TRBJ2-7, with 7 bases identical to TRBD1. After removal of 6 bases from V and 1 base from J, the junction contained 6 bases not matched to a gene. This CDR3 is 14 amino acids long. Germline CDR1 and CDR2: MNHEY and SMNVEV (reference sequence). The CDR3 protein is CASRADRVSYEQYF. CDR3 coding DNA: TGTGCCAGCAGGGCTGACAGGGTATCCTACGAGCAGTACTTC.

The chain employs TRBV5-1 and TRBJ2-1; unclear D gene. CDR1 is SGHRS, CDR2 YFSETQ, per germline. The CDR3 sequence is 15 residues long. V was clipped by 3 bases and J by 1 base, with 11 bases between them. In DNA form, the CDR3 reads TGCGCCAGCAGCTCCGACGACTGGTCCTACAATGAGCAGTTCTTC. It encodes CASSSDDWSYNEQFF.